Presented here are 30 T cell receptor beta chains from one specimen sequenced in a study of cytomegalovirus exposure and HLA in healthy donors. In the PCR, 60 Vbeta and 13 Jbeta primers were used. The table came from immunoSEQ multiplex PCR; TCRdb's copy has only in-frame clones and leaves some out. The table has fewer than 200,000 clones, around 79% seen once. The specimen was PBMCs. The receptors were sampled from a woman between 40 and 55 years old in good health and CMV-seropositive.

This clone was found once. V is TRBV19 and J is TRBJ2-2; D may be TRBD1 (5 bases). The CDR3 has 16 residues. V was shortened by 3 bases and J by 8 bases, with 19 bases between the two germline ends. CDR1 LNHDA and CDR2 SQIVND come from the germline V gene (reference sequence). The CDR3 region is CASSIRGRRALGELFF. The CDR3 DNA sequence: TGTGCCAGTAGTATTAGAGGCCGCAGGGCATTGGGGGAGCTGTTTTTT. The variable domain in full, completed from reference TRBV19 and TRBJ2-2, reads DGGITQSPKYLFRKEGQNVTLSCEQNLNHDAMYWYRQDPGQGLRLIYYSQIVNDFQKGDIAEGYSVSREKKESFPLTVTSAQKNPTAFYLCASSIRGRRALGELFFGEGSRLTVL.

The CDR3 protein is CAWSPTRAGTGELFF. The CDR3 nucleotides are TGTGCCTGGAGTCCTACCCGAGCGGGAACCGGGGAGCTGTTTTTT. The gene calls are TRBV30 and TRBJ2-2, with TRBD2 matching 7 bases. J gave up 5 bases and V 2 bases, and 8 bases lay outside the gene matches. From germline, CDR1 is GTSNPN and CDR2 SVGIG (reference sequence). The CDR3 covers 15 residues.

V and J are TRBV9 and TRBJ2-5, with 10 positions matching TRBD1. The CDR3 consists of 14 residues. CDR1 and CDR2 (germline): SGDLS, YYNGEE. The V and J ends lost 4 bases and 2 bases, in that order; junction bases with no gene match: 2. The CDR3 sequence: CASSMDRGQETQYF. Written as DNA, the CDR3 is TGTGCCAGCAGCATGGACAGGGGGCAAGAGACCCAGTACTTC.

The V gene is TRBV7-6, the J gene TRBJ2-1; no clear D. The CDR3 contains 16 residues. Looked up from germline, CDR1 is SGHVS and CDR2 is FNYEAQ. Deletions cut 5 bases from V and 4 bases from J, with 18 bases between. Here the CDR3 reads CASSLTADMTYNEQFF. In DNA form, the CDR3 reads TGTGCCAGCAGCCTCACCGCCGACATGACATACAATGAGCAGTTCTTC.

This clone came up a few times. The rearrangement uses TRBV4-3 and TRBJ1-6; tentatively, D is TRBD1 (6 bases). This CDR3 is built from 16 residues. Per germline, CDR1 LGHNA and CDR2 YSLEER. Trimming cost V 0 bases and J 7 bases, with 13 bases left between them. CDR3 nucleotides: TGCGCCAGCAGCCAAGATAGCGGGCAGGGGAATTCACCCCTCCACTTT. Translation: CASSQDSGQGNSPLHF.

The CDR3 loop is CSVLRQITDTQYF. The CDR3 nucleotides read TGCAGCGTTTTACGACAGATAACAGATACGCAGTATTTT. This chain links TRBV29-1 with TRBJ2-3; possible D gene TRBD1, 5 bases. This CDR3 is built from 13 residues. The germline gives CDR1 SQVTM, CDR2 ANQGSEA. V lost 5 bases to trimming and J lost 3 bases, with 12 bases between them.

This clone appeared once. The V call is TRBV28, the J call TRBJ1-6, with 9 bases fitting TRBD1. Germline CDR1 MDHEN, CDR2 SYDVKM. CDR3 length: 15 residues. V was pared by 3 bases and J by 9 bases, with 6 bases of the junction left unmatched. This CDR3 is CASSFRDRAASPLHF. The CDR3 region has the DNA TGTGCCAGCAGTTTCAGGGACAGGGCGGCTTCACCCCTCCACTTT. Drawing the rest from reference TRBV28 and TRBJ1-6, the complete variable domain is DVKVTQSSRYLVKRTGEKVFLECVQDMDHENMFWYRQDPGLGLRLIYFSYDVKMKEKGDIPEGYSVSREKKERFSLILESASTNQTSMYLCASSFRDRAASPLHFGNGTRLTVT.

The chain employs TRBV2 and TRBJ2-7; 8 bases are a match to TRBD2. The germline V gene has CDR1 SNHLY and CDR2 FYNNEI. J gave up 0 bases and V 5 bases, and 3 bases lay outside the gene matches. The CDR3 is made up of 14 amino acids. The CDR3 sequence is CASSSGTSSYEQYF. CDR3 sequence (DNA): TGTGCCAGCAGTAGCGGGACTAGCTCCTACGAGCAGTACTTC.

J is TRBJ2-5 and V is TRBV7-2; 11 bases are a match to TRBD2. The V gene end was trimmed by 11 bases and the J gene end by 4 bases; junction bases not matched to a gene: 3. The CDR3 runs to 12 residues. Per the germline V gene, CDR1 is SGHTA and CDR2 is FQGNSA. This chain's CDR3 is CACSGGGETQYF. CDR3 nucleotide sequence: TGTGCCTGTAGCGGGGGGGGAGAGACCCAGTACTTC.

The chain employs TRBV2 and TRBJ2-3, with 7 bases lining up with TRBD2. CDR3 size: 16 residues. V shed 7 bases and J 4 bases; nucleotides not matched to a gene: 14. Per the germline V gene, CDR1 is SNHLY and CDR2 is FYNNEI. CDR3 amino acids: CASTERGSGRSDTQYF. The CDR3, as DNA: TGTGCCAGCACCGAGCGGGGATCAGGGAGGTCAGATACGCAGTATTTT. Together with reference TRBV2 and TRBJ2-3, the CDR3 gives the full variable domain: EPEVTQTPSHQVTQMGQEVILRCVPISNHLYFYWYRQILGQKVEFLVSFYNNEISEKSEIFDDQFSVERPDGSNFTLKIRSTKLEDSAMYFCASTERGSGRSDTQYFGPGTRLTVL.

Points on this clone: Additional DNA sequences in this sample encode the identical CDR3. The rearrangement joins TRBV7-9 to TRBJ2-5; D is uncertain. The J call may be mistaken, given a closer DNA end match to TRBJ2-7. The V gene's germline CDR1 is SEHNR and CDR2 FQNEAQ (reference sequence). The CDR3 consists of 13 residues. The chain's CDR3 is CASSSTASYEQYF. Written as DNA, the CDR3 is TGTGCCAGCAGCAGCACCGCATCCTACGAGCAGTACTTC.

This clone was recorded only once. V and J are TRBV15 and TRBJ2-3; possible D gene TRBD1, 5 bases. Germline V gene lookup returns CDR1 LNHNV and CDR2 YYDKDF (reference sequence). The CDR3 extends over 16 amino acids. V was cut by 1 base and J by 1 base, with 12 bases left in between. The chain's CDR3 is CATSRGTQVRTDTQYF. The CDR3 coding sequence is TGTGCCACCAGCAGAGGGACACAGGTCCGCACAGATACGCAGTATTTT.

V is TRBV4-1 and J is TRBJ2-6; 10 bases are shared with TRBD2. Losses at the gene ends were 6 bases for V and 0 bases for J; bases not matched to a gene: 5. Per the germline V gene, CDR1 is MGHRA and CDR2 is YSYEKL. The CDR3 is 17 amino acids. For the CDR3, the DNA is TGCGCCAGCAGTGCTAGCGGGAGTGTCTCTGGGGCCAACGTCCTGACTTTC. Translating gives CASSASGSVSGANVLTF.

The chain links TRBV6-1 to TRBJ1-4; D is undetermined. V lost 2 bases, J lost 1 base, and 11 bases lay in between. Germline V gene lookup returns CDR1 MNHNS and CDR2 SASEGT. The CDR3 has 16 amino acids. The CDR3 DNA sequence: TGTGCCAGCAGTGAAACGTACATCAAAACTAATGAAAAACTGTTTTTT. Translated: CASSETYIKTNEKLFF.

The chain has TRBV18 and TRBJ2-7, with D possibly TRBD2 on 6 matching bases. Trimming took 3 bases from V and 6 from J, leaving 12 bases between them. The CDR3 covers 13 residues. CDR1 and CDR2 (germline): KGHSH, LQKENI. CDR3 amino acids: CASSPSVGGEQYF. The CDR3 DNA follows: TGTGCCAGCTCACCGTCGGTGGGGGGCGAGCAGTACTTC.

This rearrangement joins TRBV5-4 to TRBJ1-4, with 10 bases that match TRBD1. Per the germline V gene, CDR1 is SGHNT and CDR2 is YYREEE (reference sequence). V lost 4 bases to trimming and J lost 7 bases; unmatched junction nucleotides: 4. The CDR3 is made up of 14 amino acids. CDR3 loop: CASSRQGAVEKLFF. CDR3 nucleotide sequence: TGTGCCAGCAGCCGACAGGGGGCGGTTGAAAAACTGTTTTTT.

This chain connects TRBV7-8 to TRBJ2-5; 8 nucleotides match TRBD2. The trim removed 4 bases at V and 4 bases at J, leaving 8 bases unmatched. Germline CDR1 reads SGHVS; CDR2 reads FQNEAQ. The CDR3 is 15 residues long. CDR3 amino acids: CASSSRTSLGETQYF. The CDR3 DNA follows: TGTGCCAGCAGCTCACGGACTAGCTTGGGAGAGACCCAGTACTTC.

The chain uses TRBV18 and TRBJ2-5, with 8 bases aligning to TRBD2. CDR3 size: 16 residues. The V and J ends lost 6 bases and 0 bases, in that order; junction bases with no gene match: 9. Germline CDR1 KGHSH, CDR2 LQKENI. CDR3 loop: CASSLGTRGYQETQYF. The CDR3 DNA is TGTGCCAGCTCTCTCGGGACTAGAGGGTACCAAGAGACCCAGTACTTC.

V is TRBV19 and J is TRBJ1-2; D not resolved. The CDR3 loop spans 12 amino acids. Germline values: CDR1 LNHDA, CDR2 SQIVND (reference sequence). Trimming removed 3 bases from V and 6 bases from J, with 8 bases in between. CDR3 coding DNA: TGTGCCAGTAGTATCGAGAGCAATGGCTACACCTTC. Its translation is CASSIESNGYTF.

The CDR3 bases are TGCGCCAGCAGCTTGGCGGGGGGGTTTGGGCCGGGAGGTGAAAAACTGTTTTTT. The encoded protein is CASSLAGGFGPGGEKLFF. The V and J genes are TRBV5-1 and TRBJ1-4, with D possibly TRBD1 on 5 matching bases. Per germline, CDR1 SGHRS and CDR2 YFSETQ. The CDR3 covers 18 residues. V lost 0 bases and J 7 bases, leaving 22 bases between the germline ends.

V is TRBV2 and J is TRBJ2-1; 8 bases are shared with TRBD2. The length of the CDR3 is 16 residues. V was clipped by 5 bases and J by 0 bases; unmatched bases: 6. The germline CDR1 and CDR2 sequences are SNHLY and FYNNEI. This CDR3 reads CASSLAGGSSYNEQFF. The CDR3 DNA sequence: TGTGCCAGCAGTCTCGCGGGGGGTAGCTCCTACAATGAGCAGTTCTTC.

This chain's CDR3 is CASSERGQGNGYTF. In nucleotides, the CDR3 is TGCGCCAGCAGCGAGAGGGGACAGGGAAACGGCTACACCTTC. The genes are TRBV5-1 and TRBJ1-2, with 9 bases aligning to TRBD1. V lost 4 bases, J lost 8 bases, and 9 bases stayed unmatched. This CDR3 contains 14 residues. Looked up from germline, CDR1 is SGHRS and CDR2 is YFSETQ.

The chain has TRBV9 and TRBJ1-3; D unclear. The CDR3 contains 14 residues. Germline CDR1 is SGDLS and CDR2 is YYNGEE. Trimming stripped 4 bases from V and 0 bases from J, with 8 bases between. CDR3 sequence: CASSSPSSGNTIYF. Here the CDR3 DNA reads TGTGCCAGCAGCTCCCCCAGCTCTGGAAACACCATATATTTT.

A few counts support this clone. V usage is TRBV18 and J usage is TRBJ2-1, with D hard to call. This CDR3 region has 14 residues. Trimming removed 0 bases at V and 4 bases at J, with 7 bases between. CDR1 KGHSH and CDR2 LQKENI come from the germline V gene. The chain's CDR3 is CASSPPATYNEQFF. CDR3 nucleotides: TGTGCCAGCTCACCACCCGCAACTTACAATGAGCAGTTCTTC.

Here the CDR3 DNA reads TGCGCCAGCAGCCAAAGACAGACCTCCGGGGAGCTGTTTTTT. Translating it yields CASSQRQTSGELFF. The J gene is TRBJ2-2, the V gene TRBV4-3, with D maybe TRBD1 (5 bases). The CDR3 sequence is 14 residues long. V was pared by 2 bases and J by 6 bases, with 10 bases between. Germline CDR1 and CDR2: LGHNA and YSLEER.

This chain joins TRBV6-4 and TRBJ2-2, with 10 bases that match TRBD2. The CDR3 is 14 residues long. Germline lookup yields CDR1 MRHNA and CDR2 SNTAGT. Germline trimming cut 4 bases from V and 5 bases from J; bases unmatched to any gene: 1. The CDR3 region is CASSVAGGTGELFF. The DNA for the CDR3 is TGTGCCAGCAGTGTAGCGGGAGGAACCGGGGAGCTGTTTTTT.

This sequence joins TRBV4-1 and TRBJ1-3; tentatively, D is TRBD1 (6 bases). The CDR3 consists of 15 residues. Germline V CDR1 and CDR2: MGHRA, YSYEKL. Trimming pared 2 bases from V and 3 bases from J, leaving 11 bases between. CDR3 loop: CASSQTQGYGNTIYF. The CDR3 nucleotides are TGCGCCAGCAGCCAAACGCAGGGGTATGGAAACACCATATATTTT.

This clone was counted only a few times. This chain joins TRBV7-8 and TRBJ2-2; possibly TRBD1 for D (6 bases). The germline gives CDR1 SGHVS, CDR2 FQNEAQ. The CDR3 is made up of 16 amino acids. The V gene lost 1 base and the J gene lost 1 base, with 10 bases spanning the gap. The CDR3 loop reads CASSLGWTENTGELFF. CDR3 coding DNA: TGTGCCAGCAGCTTAGGTTGGACAGAGAACACCGGGGAGCTGTTTTTT.

The chain is built from TRBV5-1 and TRBJ2-7, with D perhaps TRBD1 (5 bases). The CDR3 has 16 residues. Looked up from germline, CDR1 is SGHRS and CDR2 is YFSETQ. V lost 4 bases and J 7 bases, leaving 24 bases between the germline ends. The CDR3, as DNA: TGCGCCAGCAGCGGATATTCGCGACTCATAAAGGGGGAGCAGTACTTC. It is translated as CASSGYSRLIKGEQYF.

This clone occurred a few times. V usage is TRBV23-1 and J usage is TRBJ1-3; D gene uncertain. TRBV23-1 carries the ORF label, with uncertain function. V was cut by 4 bases and J by 0 bases, with 13 bases left in between. The CDR3 loop spans 16 amino acids. CDR3 DNA sequence: TGCGCCAGCAGTCTGAGCGGGTCCCACTCTGGAAACACCATATATTTT. Residues: CASSLSGSHSGNTIYF.